Listed below are T cell receptor beta chains from one sample, sequenced in a study of T cell responses to AZD1222 COVID-19 vaccine. Sequenced by immunoSEQ multiplex PCR; TCRdb stores in-frame clones only, minus some. The sample includes roughly 130,000 clones, about 88% of them seen just once. The material was peripheral blood, obtained on day 0 of AZD1222 vaccination. The receptors derive from an adult in good health. The conserved cysteine and the conserved F or W are not part of the CDR3 here. The order of the fields is J gene, clone size, V gene, D gene, CDR3 protein. The D gene is left open where the match is weak. Size values are once, few and many counts, or a class for expanded clones, and some rows have none.

J gene: TRBJ2-7; clone size: -; V gene: TRBV5-1; D gene: -; CDR3 protein: ASSLATGKPYEQY
J gene: TRBJ2-5; clone size: once; V gene: TRBV7-6; D gene: -; CDR3 protein: ASSLGTDQETQY
J gene: TRBJ2-7; clone size: -; V gene: TRBV5-6; D gene: -; CDR3 protein: ASSLLREQY
J gene: TRBJ1-4; clone size: -; V gene: TRBV5-1; D gene: TRBD1; CDR3 protein: ASSFTGGQPNEKLF
J gene: TRBJ1-2; clone size: few; V gene: TRBV30; D gene: -; CDR3 protein: ALLLEGYT
J gene: TRBJ1-1; clone size: once; V gene: TRBV5-1; D gene: -; CDR3 protein: ASSFHSGGNTEAF
J gene: TRBJ2-3; clone size: -; V gene: TRBV10-1; D gene: -; CDR3 protein: ASSGTYLGDTQY
J gene: TRBJ2-3; clone size: -; V gene: TRBV12-2; D gene: -; CDR3 protein: ASRLAQASGKITDTQY
J gene: TRBJ1-2; clone size: -; V gene: TRBV12-5; D gene: -; CDR3 protein: ASAHPDGVYT
J gene: TRBJ2-2; clone size: once; V gene: TRBV21-1; D gene: -; CDR3 protein: ASSDHPYRGKTSDTGELF
J gene: TRBJ1-2; clone size: -; V gene: TRBV12-3/TRBV12-4; D gene: -; CDR3 protein: ASSAGAMGYT
J gene: TRBJ2-7; clone size: -; V gene: TRBV6-4; D gene: TRBD2; CDR3 protein: ATLGGNRINEQY
J gene: TRBJ2-6; clone size: -; V gene: TRBV12-5; D gene: -; CDR3 protein: ASGLVPRDLT
J gene: TRBJ2-6; clone size: -; V gene: TRBV5-1; D gene: -; CDR3 protein: ASSFGLTGANVLT
J gene: TRBJ2-5; clone size: -; V gene: TRBV28; D gene: -; CDR3 protein: ASSLFETLSLGETQY
J gene: TRBJ2-7; clone size: once; V gene: TRBV5-6; D gene: TRBD2; CDR3 protein: ASSLTGGTYEQY
J gene: TRBJ1-1; clone size: -; V gene: TRBV3-1/TRBV3-2; D gene: -; CDR3 protein: ASSQSHTNTEAF
J gene: TRBJ1-2; clone size: -; V gene: TRBV7-2; D gene: TRBD1; CDR3 protein: ASSLDVRGFEGYT
J gene: TRBJ1-5; clone size: -; V gene: TRBV2; D gene: TRBD1; CDR3 protein: ASNPTGGEAQPQH
J gene: TRBJ2-2; clone size: -; V gene: TRBV5-1; D gene: TRBD2; CDR3 protein: ASSPGLAGGPSPGELF
J gene: TRBJ2-7; clone size: few; V gene: TRBV4-3; D gene: -; CDR3 protein: ASSQGTLSYEQY
J gene: TRBJ2-6; clone size: -; V gene: TRBV5-6; D gene: -; CDR3 protein: ASSGRTVTLSGANVLT
J gene: TRBJ2-2; clone size: -; V gene: TRBV29-1; D gene: -; CDR3 protein: SVEDVTGELF
J gene: TRBJ2-5; clone size: once; V gene: TRBV28; D gene: TRBD1; CDR3 protein: ASRETGWQETQY
J gene: TRBJ1-2; clone size: -; V gene: TRBV4-1; D gene: -; CDR3 protein: ASSPASKYGYT
J gene: TRBJ2-7; clone size: -; V gene: TRBV6-1; D gene: -; CDR3 protein: ASSEKPYEQY
J gene: TRBJ1-5; clone size: -; V gene: TRBV6-2/TRBV6-3; D gene: -; CDR3 protein: ASSKAPQGHQPQH
J gene: TRBJ1-4; clone size: -; V gene: TRBV5-1; D gene: -; CDR3 protein: ASSPDRENEKLF
J gene: TRBJ2-7; clone size: -; V gene: TRBV9; D gene: TRBD2; CDR3 protein: ASSVEGGSIYEQY
J gene: TRBJ2-5; clone size: -; V gene: TRBV5-1; D gene: TRBD1; CDR3 protein: ASRLGTAQETQY
J gene: TRBJ2-1; clone size: -; V gene: TRBV7-9; D gene: -; CDR3 protein: ASSLIYDYNEQF
J gene: TRBJ2-7; clone size: -; V gene: TRBV30; D gene: TRBD1; CDR3 protein: AWSVRDRGTYEQY
J gene: TRBJ1-2; clone size: -; V gene: TRBV19; D gene: -; CDR3 protein: ASTGTEITGYT
J gene: TRBJ1-2; clone size: -; V gene: TRBV28; D gene: -; CDR3 protein: ASSLSGNYGYT
J gene: TRBJ1-2; clone size: -; V gene: TRBV6-5; D gene: TRBD1; CDR3 protein: ASRAGTGVFGYT
J gene: TRBJ1-6; clone size: -; V gene: TRBV19; D gene: -; CDR3 protein: ASRRGENSPLH
J gene: TRBJ1-5; clone size: -; V gene: TRBV10-3; D gene: TRBD1; CDR3 protein: AISSGGTGGNQPQH
J gene: TRBJ1-1; clone size: -; V gene: TRBV6-6; D gene: -; CDR3 protein: ASSAQGLNTEAF
J gene: TRBJ1-3; clone size: -; V gene: TRBV10-2; D gene: -; CDR3 protein: ASSESGGNTIY
J gene: TRBJ2-7; clone size: -; V gene: TRBV7-9; D gene: TRBD2; CDR3 protein: ASSREGSYEQY
J gene: TRBJ2-7; clone size: -; V gene: TRBV5-1; D gene: -; CDR3 protein: ASSLAPPSSYEQY
J gene: TRBJ1-4; clone size: -; V gene: TRBV19; D gene: -; CDR3 protein: ASSVTGERANEKLF
J gene: TRBJ2-7; clone size: -; V gene: TRBV27; D gene: -; CDR3 protein: ASSTGGDGTYEQY
J gene: TRBJ2-1; clone size: -; V gene: TRBV19; D gene: -; CDR3 protein: ASSMEGSSGGQF
J gene: TRBJ1-2; clone size: -; V gene: TRBV5-1; D gene: TRBD1; CDR3 protein: ASSLLNPFGRGPLYGYT
J gene: TRBJ2-5; clone size: -; V gene: TRBV29-1; D gene: TRBD1; CDR3 protein: SIGTGAQETQY
J gene: TRBJ2-3; clone size: -; V gene: TRBV9; D gene: -; CDR3 protein: ASNPGGTDTQY
J gene: TRBJ1-4; clone size: -; V gene: TRBV25-1; D gene: -; CDR3 protein: ASSEYREKLF
J gene: TRBJ2-3; clone size: -; V gene: TRBV5-4; D gene: -; CDR3 protein: ASSERRGPTDTQY
J gene: TRBJ2-7; clone size: -; V gene: TRBV25-1; D gene: TRBD1; CDR3 protein: ASMSGGYSSYEQY
J gene: TRBJ2-1; clone size: -; V gene: TRBV19; D gene: TRBD2; CDR3 protein: ASSSRTSGRRGNEQF
J gene: TRBJ2-5; clone size: once; V gene: TRBV2; D gene: -; CDR3 protein: ASSEEGWETQY
J gene: TRBJ1-2; clone size: -; V gene: TRBV29-1; D gene: -; CDR3 protein: SVRVVNYGYT
J gene: TRBJ1-1; clone size: -; V gene: TRBV11-2; D gene: -; CDR3 protein: ASSLDPNYTEAF
J gene: TRBJ1-1; clone size: once; V gene: TRBV5-1; D gene: -; CDR3 protein: ASSFQAPEAF